Each of the 22 T cell receptor beta chains below was sequenced from the same sample in a study of T cell responses to AZD1222 COVID-19 vaccine. TCRdb keeps only in-frame clones here, not all; method: immunoSEQ multiplex PCR. This table has approximately 150,000 clones, 85% to 90% appearing once. The source material was peripheral blood, sampled 28 days after the second AZD1222 dose. The receptors shown here come from an adult who received the AZD1222 COVID-19 vaccine.

The chain carries TRBV5-1 and TRBJ2-4, with 9 positions matching TRBD1. The V segment lost 2 bases and the J segment 8 bases; nucleotides outside the gene matches: 2. The CDR3 has 13 amino acids. From germline, CDR1 is SGHRS and CDR2 YFSETQ. The CDR3 region has the DNA TGCGCCAGCAGCTTACGGACAGGGGACATTCAGTACTTC. Its protein is CASSLRTGDIQYF.

The chain employs TRBV28 and TRBJ2-7, with 9 bases lining up with TRBD1. J gave up 1 base and V 6 bases, and 7 bases lay outside the gene matches. CDR1 is MDHEN and CDR2 is SYDVKM in the germline V gene. The CDR3 runs 15 residues. The CDR3 protein is CASSREGTGSYEQYF. The CDR3 DNA is TGTGCCAGCAGCCGCGAGGGGACAGGGTCCTACGAGCAGTACTTC.

The rearrangement uses TRBV5-6 and TRBJ1-2, with TRBD1 matching 8 bases. Germline CDR1 and CDR2: SGHDT and YYEEEE. CDR3 size: 15 residues. The J segment lost 4 bases and the V segment lost 2 bases, leaving 7 bases of the junction unmatched. The chain's CDR3 is CASSFLTGASYGYTF. The CDR3 nucleotides read TGTGCCAGCAGCTTCCTGACAGGGGCGAGCTATGGCTACACCTTC.

The chain has TRBV5-1 and TRBJ1-2; D gene uncertain. CDR3 length: 17 amino acids. CDR1 is SGHRS and CDR2 is YFSETQ in the germline V gene. V lost 0 bases and J lost 5, with 20 bases in between. The CDR3 sequence: CASSLEAGTGGLYGYTF. CDR3 coding DNA: TGCGCCAGCAGCTTGGAGGCAGGCACCGGTGGGCTTTATGGCTACACCTTC.

V and J are TRBV18 and TRBJ1-4, with a tentative D call TRBD1 (6 bases). CDR3 length: 14 amino acids. Per the germline V gene, CDR1 is KGHSH and CDR2 is LQKENI. V was clipped by 5 bases and J by 5 bases, with 12 bases between them. DNA of the CDR3: TGTGCCAGCTCAAGGGTGCAGGGGAATGAAAAACTGTTTTTT. It translates to CASSRVQGNEKLFF.

This chain links TRBV20-1 with TRBJ2-1, with D possibly being TRBD2 (5 bases). Germline V lookup: CDR1 DFQATT, CDR2 SNEGSKA (reference sequence). The CDR3 spans 14 residues. V lost 3 bases and J 5 bases, leaving 14 bases between the germline ends. The CDR3, as DNA: TGCAGTGCTAGTTTACTCGGGATTAACAATGAGCAGTTCTTC. Translating gives CSASLLGINNEQFF.

A single count supports this clone. This rearrangement joins TRBV7-8 to TRBJ1-6, with no clear D. CDR3 length: 14 residues. V lost 2 bases to trimming and J lost 5 bases, with 7 bases between them. CDR1 SGHVS and CDR2 FQNEAQ come from the germline V gene. CDR3 coding DNA: TGTGCCAGCAGCTTAATAAGAGATAATTCACCCCTCCACTTT. This encodes CASSLIRDNSPLHF. The full variable domain, its missing parts supplied by reference TRBV7-8 and TRBJ1-6, is GAGVSQSPRYKVAKRGQDVALRCDPISGHVSLFWYQQALGQGPEFLTYFQNEAQLDKSGLPSDRFFAERPEGSVSTLKIQRTQQEDSAVYLCASSLIRDNSPLHFGNGTRLTVT.

This clone was picked up a small number of times. The chain is built from TRBV7-9 and TRBJ2-1, with D unclear. Germline-derived CDR1 and CDR2 are SEHNR and FQNEAQ (reference sequence). The CDR3 totals 15 residues. The V and J ends lost 1 base and 2 bases respectively, with 9 bases between them. The CDR3 DNA reads TGTGCCAGCAGCTTAGGGCTAGTCCCCTACAATGAGCAGTTCTTC. Its protein product is CASSLGLVPYNEQFF.

CDR3 nucleotide sequence: TGTGCCAGCAGCGCGAGAATACAGGGGCGGGACACTGAAGCTTTCTTT. Amino acid sequence: CASSARIQGRDTEAFF. The chain couples TRBV7-2 to TRBJ1-1, with 7 bases aligning to TRBD1. Germline V gives CDR1 SGHTA, CDR2 FQGNSA. The CDR3 is 16 amino acids. With 5 bases clipped from V and 3 bases from J, the junction kept 12 bases outside the gene matches.

The chain joins TRBV7-8 to TRBJ2-1, with 12 bases lining up with TRBD2. This CDR3 has 14 amino acids. Germline V lookup: CDR1 SGHVS, CDR2 FQNEAQ. With V trimmed by 5 bases and J by 8 bases, 4 bases remained unmatched. Here the CDR3 reads CASSGGTSGYEQFF. Here the CDR3 DNA reads TGTGCCAGCAGCGGAGGGACTAGCGGGTATGAGCAGTTCTTC.

The chain joins TRBV9 to TRBJ2-2, with 7 positions matching TRBD1. Trimming at V came to 4 bases and at J to 6 bases, leaving 18 bases not matched to a gene. The CDR3 contains 18 residues. Per the germline V gene, CDR1 is SGDLS and CDR2 is YYNGEE. CDR3 sequence reads: CASSTPKETGSPPGELFF. DNA of the CDR3: TGTGCCAGCAGCACACCCAAAGAGACAGGGAGTCCCCCCGGGGAGCTGTTTTTT.

The chain carries TRBV11-2 and TRBJ2-7; D might be TRBD2 (6 bases). The CDR3 extends over 15 amino acids. With 5 bases removed from V and 2 bases from J, the gap between germline ends came to 16 bases. CDR1 is SGHAT, CDR2 FQNNGV, per germline. The CDR3 coding sequence is TGTGCCAGCAGCCGGGACCGGGACTTCACCTACGAGCAGTACTTC. Residues: CASSRDRDFTYEQYF.

The J gene is TRBJ1-3, the V gene TRBV7-2; 7 bases agree with TRBD1. The germline V gene encodes CDR1 SGHTA and CDR2 FQGNSA. This CDR3 has 18 amino acids. J gave up 0 bases and V 1 base, and 9 bases lay outside the gene matches. The CDR3 protein is CASSLGVRAGGSGNTIYF. The CDR3 nucleotides are TGTGCCAGCAGCTTAGGAGTAAGGGCAGGGGGCTCTGGAAACACCATATATTTT.

This clone was found once. This chain joins TRBV20-1 and TRBJ1-4; D unresolved. There are 11 residues in the CDR3. Between the trimmed V and J ends, which lost 6 bases and 9 bases, there was a span of 11 bases. Germline values: CDR1 DFQATT, CDR2 SNEGSKA (reference sequence). The CDR3 bases are TGCAGTGCGGGGATTCAGAAAAAACTGTTTTTT. Encoded protein: CSAGIQKKLFF.

The chain uses TRBV28 and TRBJ1-2, with TRBD1 as a possible D gene (5 bases). CDR3 size: 15 residues. Looked up from germline, CDR1 is MDHEN and CDR2 is SYDVKM. V gave up 4 bases and J gave up 4 bases, with 16 bases separating them. CDR3 amino acids: CASSSSGQGGYGYTF. CDR3 nucleotides: TGTGCCAGCAGTTCCTCTGGGCAGGGAGGCTATGGCTACACCTTC.

The chain couples TRBV7-2 to TRBJ1-2; no firm D call. The germline CDR1 and CDR2 sequences are SGHTA and FQGNSA. V was shortened by 2 bases and J by 11 bases, with 9 bases between the two germline ends. The CDR3 covers 11 residues. The DNA of the CDR3 is TGTGCCAGCAGCTTAACGATTGGGTACACCTTC. This sequence encodes CASSLTIGYTF.

The chain combines TRBV28 with TRBJ2-5; D is tentatively TRBD1 or TRBD2 (5 bases each). The CDR3 is 16 amino acids. V dropped 5 bases and J dropped 5 bases, with 21 bases sitting between them. CDR1 is MDHEN, CDR2 SYDVKM, per germline. The CDR3 DNA follows: TGTGCCAGCAGTAGAGGACGGGGACCCAATGACGAGACCCAGTACTTC. Amino acids: CASSRGRGPNDETQYF.

V gene TRBV7-6 combines with J gene TRBJ1-4; D is unclear. V gave up 1 base and J gave up 11 bases, with 11 bases separating them. Per germline, CDR1 SGHVS and CDR2 FNYEAQ. This CDR3 contains 13 residues. DNA for the CDR3: TGTGCCAGCAGCTTAGGGCCCGGCTCTAAACTGTTTTTT. It encodes CASSLGPGSKLFF.

J is TRBJ1-5 and V is TRBV30; unclear D gene. CDR1 and CDR2 (germline): GTSNPN, SVGIG (reference sequence). Between the trimmed V and J ends, which lost 1 base and 3 bases, there was a span of 7 bases. The CDR3 is made up of 13 amino acids. CDR3 bases: TGTGCCTGGAGTGGGGCTAACAATCAGCCCCAGCATTTT. It yields the protein CAWSGANNQPQHF.

The chain recombines TRBV19 with TRBJ1-2, with D possibly being TRBD1 (5 bases). The CDR3 consists of 16 residues. CDR1 and CDR2 (germline): LNHDA, SQIVND (reference sequence). The V end lost 0 bases, the J end lost 8 bases, and 19 bases lay between the germline ends. As DNA, the CDR3 is TGTGCCAGTAGTATAGAACGGGCAGGGCCGCCTGCGGGCTACACCTTC. As protein: CASSIERAGPPAGYTF.

V is TRBV7-2 and J is TRBJ1-1; D might be TRBD1 (6 bases). V lost 1 base, J lost 0 bases, and 9 bases lay in between. The CDR3 loop spans 15 amino acids. The germline CDR1 and CDR2 sequences are SGHTA and FQGNSA. The CDR3 spells CASSLGQGLNTEAFF. CDR3 in DNA: TGTGCCAGCAGCTTAGGGCAGGGGCTGAACACTGAAGCTTTCTTT.

This clone came up a few times. V usage is TRBV7-2 and J usage is TRBJ2-1, with TRBD2 matching 8 bases. The V segment lost 1 base and the J segment 5 bases; nucleotides outside the gene matches: 7. The CDR3 consists of 16 residues. Per the germline V gene, CDR1 is SGHTA and CDR2 is FQGNSA. The CDR3 spells CASSLVSTSGHNEQFF. The CDR3 DNA reads as TGTGCCAGCAGCTTAGTTTCTACTAGCGGCCACAATGAGCAGTTCTTC.